Included here is one T cell receptor (beta chain) sequence, with context. The antigen this receptor binds is unknown. Nothing much larger sits one base from this clone, and base qualities are not available. This sample is part of a study of shared clonotypes between healthy human individuals (dated by TCRdb to about 2020). Concerning the study at large: The cohort comprised two women and a few men aged 18 to 49 years. For each donor, CD4 naive and CD4 memory were each given three plates, CD8 naive was given two plates, and CD8 memory was given one plate. To estimate repertoire size and how much clonotype sharing occurs between individuals, the study deeply sequenced the blood TCR repertoires of roughly 5 healthy adults. Different laboratories and diverse techniques were used to prepare libraries and sequence TCR repertoires, to increase sequencing depth and limit assay-specific biases. Leukapheresis yielded between about 0.94 and 9 billion PBMCs per donor. The investigation overall reported the following: Only blood was sampled, and tissue TCR repertoires likely differ from those in blood. Because the study included only a small number of donors, the genetic and exposure-history diversity represented was limited. Even with the large sequencing depth, rarefaction of the sorted-subset datasets indicated that sequencing was incomplete. Naive subsets generally had larger estimated clonotype richness than memory subsets. Pairwise subsampling led to the expectation that sequencing depth would affect the degree of clonotype sharing among donors. When four donors were compared, the shared fraction of clonotypes was around 5% for naive CD4, approximately 3.3% for naive CD8, 2% to 2.5% for memory CD4, and around 0.4% for memory CD8. Compared with non-shared clonotypes, clonotypes shared by all four sorted-subset donors had higher generation probabilities.

CD8 naive samples were CD45RO-negative cells positively selected for CCR7, giving a CD45RA+CCR7+ population that excluded TemRA cells. The donors were healthy, HIV-negative adults with no recently reported acute infections or vaccinations. All donors were Caucasian adults living in Nashville, Tennessee, USA. Blood was collected by leukapheresis, and PBMCs were isolated by Ficoll-Histopaque density gradient centrifugation and then cryopreserved in liquid nitrogen vapor phase. Analytical flow cytometry was used to check the purity and quantity of each magnetically sorted T cell population. Genomic DNA was isolated from each sorted fraction and quantified by UV absorbance on a Nanodrop 2000c. Spanning cysteine to phenylalanine, the CDR3 consists of 14 amino acids. Only the CDR3 part of the read is kept: 42 bases, read in frame from the first base. The germline V gene sets CDR1 to MNHEY and CDR2 to SVGAGI. Deletion took 6 bases off V and 6 bases off J, with a span of 14 bases between the germline ends.

Using the deep immunoSEQ assay, multiplex PCR amplified TCR CDR3 regions from genomic DNA. For each cell subset, the extracted genomic DNA was distributed evenly across all wells of several immunoSEQ 96-well plates, and each plate served as one replicate. For sorted subsets, 200 to 250 ng of genomic DNA, equivalent to some 30,000 T cell genomes, went into each replicate PCR. The purified libraries were quantified using a Qubit 3.0 fluorometer, sized with a Bioanalyzer 2100, and then quantified again using the KAPA Library Quantification kit. Every immunoSEQ 96-well plate was sequenced on a dedicated single-read 150-cycle Illumina NextSeq 550 flow cell. The authors processed their data as follows. Because the immunoSEQ output held only junctional sequences and lacked quality scores, the filtering could not match the filtering applied to full-length reads. Sequences were annotated with PyIR, a Python wrapper for IgBLAST v1.9, using IMGT germline references to assign V/J genes and CDR3. Reads were filtered out if the reads had weak V/J assignments (E-value above 1e-6), no CDR3, stop codons, out-of-frame junctions, or ambiguous translated residues. V3J clonotypes were defined as sequences sharing the same inferred V gene, J gene, and CDR3 amino acid sequence. To compute the percentage overlap between repertoires, the number of shared unique clonotypes was divided by the size of the smaller repertoire. Richness of each repertoire was evaluated using RTK rarefaction, the Chao1 estimator, and Recon v2.1 estimates of unobserved clonotypes. OLGA was used to compute generation probabilities for all TCRbeta clonotypes that the gDNA method yielded from a few donors. The immuneACCESS repertoire file appears here via TCRdb, limited to in-frame rearrangements. These files lack a portion of the clones; in checked studies, under half of the deficit traces to unresolved V genes, and the cause of the others is not known. The V and J calls and the clone size are those of that table, but D and trimming were determined from the DNA. The sample yields about 2.2 million clones; more than 85% were counted once. The ten largest clones represent roughly 1.7% of the sample.

This sequence originates from a man aged 18 to 29 in good health. Some clones in this sample may be carry-over from other donors' samples. The chain is encoded by TRBV6-5 joined to TRBJ2-2; the D gene is perhaps TRBD1, on 6 matching bases. The material sequenced was naive CD8+ T cells from PBMCs. The sample's cell subset or site, from its label and the paper: CD45RA+CCR7+. The nucleotide sequence reads as follows: TGTGCCAGCAGAGCACAGGGTATTCCCGGGGAGCTGTTTTTT. Translation gives CASRAQGIPGELFF.